This T cell receptor beta chain was sequenced for a study of cytomegalovirus exposure and HLA in healthy donors. Primers for the PCR totalled 60 Vbeta and 13 Jbeta. This table comes from immunoSEQ multiplex PCR, and its TCRdb copy is limited to in-frame clones, with some not included. The repertoire holds more than 55,000 clones, with 65% to 90% as singletons. CDR1 and CDR2 (germline): SGDLS, YYNGEE. CDR3 size: 19 residues. Study results and limitations: Analysis was carried out at a later point, and it linked a missense DCLRE1C variant to TCR beta V- and J-gene trimming. Later, TCR association rates were found to vary by HLA locus, highest for DRB1 and lowest for HLA-C. What TCR beta sequences reportedly achieved was accurate prediction of HLA-A and HLA-B alleles in most subjects. Within an earlier analysis, most TCR beta V segments proved productive either about 90% or about 30% of the time.

To note about this clone: Its antigen is not known.

The chain carries TRBV9 and TRBJ2-5; D is unresolved. The J call is in doubt because the DNA end fits TRBJ2-7 better. The sample consisted of PBMCs. This TCR came from a human donor in good health. CDR3 sequence (DNA): TGTGCCAGCAGCGTTTCCCCAACTCCTACACCCGCACAGACCTACGAGCAGTACTTC. Protein sequence: CASSVSPTPTPAQTYEQYF.